The text below deals with one TCR beta chain. As yet, its antigen is unknown. Within the sample, other DNA sequences also encode this same CDR3. The sample comes from a study of shared clonotypes between healthy human individuals. Study-level information: Donors, aged 18 to 49, were a couple of women and a few men. Study-level points and caveats: Among donors, the sharing of clonotypes was expected to be influenced by sequencing depth.

The junction had 3 bases not matched to a gene; V was cut back by 5 bases and J by 2 bases. The germline CDR1 and CDR2 sequences are MNHEY and SMNVEV (reference sequence). The CDR3 loop spans 14 amino acids. Everyone who donated was a Caucasian adult who lived in Nashville, Tennessee. Some 28,000 T cell genomes (approximately 190 ng DNA) went into each sorted-subset replicate. The assay was immunoSEQ multiplex PCR, and TCRdb's table has in-frame clones only and misses some. This repertoire shows hundreds of thousands of clones, about three quarters found once; its top ten account for around 2%. Sequencing input: memory CD4+ T cells sorted from blood. Documented subset: CD45RA-negative fraction. V gene TRBV27 combines with J gene TRBJ2-3; 8 bases line up with TRBD2. The TCR comes from a woman younger than 45 in good health. This CDR3 is CASSLLAVTDTQYF. In nucleotides, the CDR3 is TGTGCCAGCAGTCTACTAGCGGTCACAGATACGCAGTATTTT.